Listed here are 21 T cell receptor beta chains from one sample, sequenced in a study. TCRdb reprocessed the 5' RACE reads with MiXCR, giving one entry per CDR3 protein. The data contain about 40,000 distinct CDR3 sequences, approximately 17% of them singletons. The sample was naive CD4+ T cells sorted from a lymph node. Stated subset: naive CD4+ T cells, CD4+CD45RA+CD25-. The source is a female donor with breast cancer.

This clonotype was counted only a few times. The CDR3 DNA follows: TGTGCCAGCAGCTCGACAGGGTATAGCAATCAGCCCCAGCATTTT. Protein sequence: CASSSTGYSNQPQHF. The genes are TRBV7-8 and TRBJ1-5, with TRBD1 identical over 7 bases. V gave up 4 bases and J gave up 0 bases; unmatched junction bases: 3. There are 15 residues in the CDR3. Germline assignment: CDR1 SGHVS and CDR2 FQNEAQ.

J is TRBJ2-7 and V is TRBV11-3; 7 bases map to TRBD2. V gave up 2 bases and J gave up 2 bases; unmatched junction bases: 6. Germline CDR1 and CDR2: SGHNT and YENEEA. The CDR3 has 15 amino acids. The CDR3 loop is CASSLFSGPTYEQYF. In DNA form, the CDR3 reads TGTGCCAGCAGCTTATTTAGCGGGCCTACCTACGAGCAGTACTTC.

This chain connects TRBV28 to TRBJ2-5, with a possible D match to TRBD1 (6 bases). The V and J ends lost 7 bases and 5 bases respectively, with 20 bases between them. Per germline, CDR1 MDHEN and CDR2 SYDVKM. The CDR3 runs 15 residues. DNA of the CDR3: TGTGCCAGCACCCATTCGGCACAGGGCAGGGAGACCCAGTACTTC. This translates into CASTHSAQGRETQYF.

This clonotype has ten or more counts. The V gene is TRBV7-3, the J gene TRBJ1-6; 9 bases match TRBD1. The CDR3 spans 17 residues. Germline-derived CDR1 and CDR2 are SGHTA and FQGTGA. Trimming removed 5 bases from V and 10 bases from J; junction bases left unmatched: 15. CDR3 DNA: TGTGCCAGCAGCCAATTGGGACAGGGACGGGGAGGATCACCCCTCCACTTT. It codes for CASSQLGQGRGGSPLHF.

This clonotype appeared many times. The rearrangement links TRBV9 to TRBJ2-2, with D possibly being TRBD2 (6 bases). CDR3 length: 15 amino acids. The germline V gene encodes CDR1 SGDLS and CDR2 YYNGEE. With 6 bases removed from V and 0 bases from J, the gap between germline ends came to 12 bases. Written as DNA, the CDR3 is TGTGCCAGCAATGGCGGACTAACGAACACCGGGGAGCTGTTTTTT. It codes for CASNGGLTNTGELFF.

This clonotype was seen a few times. One end of the junction does not line up with germline, which may come from a read error. The rearrangement joins TRBV7-2 to TRBJ1-6; D is uncertain. CDR1 is SGHTA and CDR2 is FQGNSA in the germline V gene. The CDR3 length is 13 residues. The CDR3: CAGSSLNNSPLHF. The CDR3 region has the DNA TGTGCCGGCAGCTCCCTTAATAATTCACCCCTCCACTTT.

On this clonotype itself: This sequence may be a read error, since a much larger clone differs from it by one base. The chain is built from TRBV5-5 and TRBJ1-1, with TRBD1 as a possible D gene (6 bases). Germline loops: CDR1 SGHKS, CDR2 YYEKEE (reference sequence). This CDR3 contains 11 residues. CDR3 region: CARSLGDTTFF. The CDR3 bases are TGTGCCAGAAGCTTGGGGGACACCACTTTCTTT.

The chain carries TRBV29-1 and TRBJ2-3; the match to TRBD2 covers 7 bases. Germline V gene sequence: CDR1 SQVTM, CDR2 ANQGSEA. The CDR3 length is 14 residues. Trimming cost V 4 bases and J 2 bases; bases outside gene matches: 6. CDR3 loop: CSVVGGVNTDTQYF. In nucleotides, the CDR3 is TGCAGCGTTGTTGGGGGGGTCAACACAGATACGCAGTATTTT.

This clonotype has just a few counts. This sequence joins TRBV24-1 and TRBJ2-2, with TRBD1 matching over 7 bases. The V and J ends lost 7 bases and 0 bases, in that order; junction bases with no gene match: 7. There are 16 residues in the CDR3. Germline V gene sequence: CDR1 KGHDR, CDR2 SFDVKD. CDR3 region: CATSPLGTANTGELFF. CDR3 nucleotides: TGTGCCACCAGCCCACTAGGGACAGCGAACACCGGGGAGCTGTTTTTT.

The sample holds many counts of this clonotype. The genes are TRBV5-1 and TRBJ1-2; TRBD1 might be the D (6 bases). This CDR3 is 14 amino acids long. Germline CDR1 reads SGHRS; CDR2 reads YFSETQ. Trimming stripped 2 bases from V and 3 bases from J, with 11 bases between. CDR3 sequence reads: CASSFRGPDYGYTF. The DNA for the CDR3 is TGCGCCAGCAGCTTCCGGGGGCCTGACTATGGCTACACCTTC.

The chain has TRBV27 and TRBJ2-7; TRBD1 agrees at 10 bases. The germline V gene has CDR1 MNHEY and CDR2 SMNVEV (reference sequence). This CDR3 has 15 residues. J lost 1 base, V lost 7 bases, and 7 bases had no gene match. CDR3 sequence (DNA): TGTGCCAGCAAATCACCGGGACAGGGGTCCTACGAGCAGTACTTC. It encodes CASKSPGQGSYEQYF.

This clonotype was detected a few times. The J gene is TRBJ2-3, the V gene TRBV6-5, with 10 bases fitting TRBD2. The CDR3 has 14 amino acids. CDR1 and CDR2 (germline): MNHEY, SVGAGI. Trimming cost V 6 bases and J 6 bases; bases outside gene matches: 6. In DNA, the CDR3 is TGTGCCAGCAGGCTAGCGGGAGTGTCGGATACGCAGTATTTT. Encoded protein: CASRLAGVSDTQYF.

This clonotype has more than one count but fewer than ten. The V and J genes are TRBV5-1 and TRBJ2-1, with D perhaps matching TRBD2 (6 bases). The CDR3 runs to 13 residues. Trimming removed 1 base from V and 9 bases from J, with 11 bases in between. Germline CDR1 SGHRS, CDR2 YFSETQ. CDR3 sequence reads: CASSLLGSGEQFF. The CDR3 DNA sequence: TGCGCCAGCAGCTTGTTAGGTAGCGGTGAGCAGTTCTTC.

Comments on this clonotype: A junction boundary mismatches the germline segment, possibly from a read error. The chain carries TRBV7-7 and TRBJ2-5, with D possibly matching TRBD2 (6 bases). This CDR3 is 13 amino acids long. The V gene's germline CDR1 is SSHAT and CDR2 FNYEAQ (reference sequence). Written as DNA, the CDR3 is TGTGCTAGCAGCTTGGGACTTCAAGAGACCCAGTACTTC. This gives the protein CASSLGLQETQYF.

This clonotype was seen a few times. The chain joins TRBV7-6 to TRBJ2-1; perhaps TRBD1 as D (7 bases). Trimming left V 5 bases short and J 8 bases short, with 13 bases between. The CDR3 runs 13 residues. Germline values: CDR1 SGHVS, CDR2 FNYEAQ. The CDR3 region has the DNA TGTGCCAGCAGCCGCAGCAGGGGGGATGAGCAGTTCTTC. Encoded protein: CASSRSRGDEQFF.

Points on this clonotype: The CDR3 end shows no conserved phenylalanine or tryptophan, and so a read error is likely. The CDR3: CASSLERLYTGELFS. In DNA form, the CDR3 reads TGTGCCAGCAGCTTAGAGCGCCTGTACACCGGGGAGCTGTTTTCT. The chain links TRBV7-9 to TRBJ2-2; D remains unclear. The CDR3 is 15 residues long. Germline CDR1 and CDR2: SEHNR and FQNEAQ (reference sequence). The V end was cut by 1 base, the J end by 3 bases, with 9 bases between.

The table lists this clonotype with many counts. J is TRBJ1-1 and V is TRBV5-1; unclear D gene. The germline V gene has CDR1 SGHRS and CDR2 YFSETQ. The CDR3 runs to 14 residues. Trimming cost V 1 base and J 5 bases, with 12 bases left between them. The CDR3: CASSLMSELTEAFF. CDR3 sequence (DNA): TGCGCCAGCAGCTTGATGTCGGAGTTGACTGAAGCTTTCTTT.

This clonotype was observed at least ten times. The chain uses TRBV20-1 and TRBJ2-3, with D unresolved. Looked up from germline, CDR1 is DFQATT and CDR2 is SNEGSKA (reference sequence). The CDR3 has 17 amino acids. V dropped 6 bases and J dropped 1 base, with 23 bases sitting between them. CDR3 protein: CSAVPGWPRSGTDTQYF. In DNA, the CDR3 is TGCAGTGCGGTCCCTGGGTGGCCGAGATCAGGCACAGATACGCAGTATTTT.

This clonotype was counted between two and nine times. This chain connects TRBV20-1 to TRBJ2-3; TRBD2 agrees at 14 bases. The CDR3 consists of 15 residues. CDR1 DFQATT and CDR2 SNEGSKA come from the germline V gene (reference sequence). Trimming at V came to 8 bases and at J to 5 bases, leaving 9 bases not matched to a gene. The CDR3 reads CSSTSGRGAGDTQYF. CDR3 nucleotides: TGCAGTTCGACTAGCGGGAGGGGAGCTGGAGATACGCAGTATTTT.

This clonotype has just a few counts. The V gene is TRBV5-4, the J gene TRBJ1-1; unclear D gene. The CDR3 runs 15 residues. Trimming pared 4 bases from V and 5 bases from J, leaving 18 bases between. Germline V gene data show CDR1 as SGHNT and CDR2 as YYREEE (reference sequence). In DNA form, the CDR3 reads TGTGCCAGCAGCCTGCCCCTCGGGGTAGGTACTGAAGCTTTCTTT. Its translation: CASSLPLGVGTEAFF.

The genes are TRBV7-9 and TRBJ1-2, with D unresolved. The CDR3 is 16 amino acids. Germline V lookup: CDR1 SEHNR, CDR2 FQNEAQ (reference sequence). Trimming pared 0 bases from V and 7 bases from J, leaving 18 bases between. The CDR3 region has the DNA TGTGCCAGCAGCTTAGCGATCGGCAGAGGAGAAGGTGGCTACACCTTC. Translation gives CASSLAIGRGEGGYTF.